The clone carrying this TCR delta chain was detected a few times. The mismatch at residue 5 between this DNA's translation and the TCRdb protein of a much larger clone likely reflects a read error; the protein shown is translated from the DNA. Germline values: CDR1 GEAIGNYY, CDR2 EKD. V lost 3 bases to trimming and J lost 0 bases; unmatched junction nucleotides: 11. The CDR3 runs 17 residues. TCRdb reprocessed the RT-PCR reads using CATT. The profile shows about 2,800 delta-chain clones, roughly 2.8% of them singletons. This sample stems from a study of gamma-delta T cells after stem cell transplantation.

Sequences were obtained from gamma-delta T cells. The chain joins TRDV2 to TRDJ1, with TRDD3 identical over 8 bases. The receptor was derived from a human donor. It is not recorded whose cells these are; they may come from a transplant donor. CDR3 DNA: TGTGCCTGTGACGCCTTACTGGGGGCCGCCAACACCGATAAACTCATCTTT. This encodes CACDALLGAANTDKLIF.